The clone carrying this T cell receptor beta chain has just one count. What it binds is not known. Alongside a J-beta primer mix, a sample-barcoded 5' primer served in a second PCR lasting roughly 7 to 12 cycles. TCRdb ran MiXCR on the 5' RACE reads and lists one entry per CDR3 protein. This sample has about 1,500,000 distinct CDR3 sequences, with approximately 42% found just once. This specimen belongs to a study of blood T cells in healthy people across ages. Findings and caveats of the study: A strong correlation was found between TCR beta diversity and the percentage of naive T cells. Long-lived donors exceeded aged donors in naive CD4+ cells and diversity.

The people who gave samples were healthy Caucasians from Russia, aged roughly 6 to 90. The CDR3 has 14 amino acids. Trimming pared 5 bases from V and 3 bases from J, leaving 13 bases between. CDR1 is SGHVS and CDR2 is FQNEAQ in the germline V gene. Sample: blood. This receptor was identified in a woman in her late teens or twenties in good health. The genes are TRBV7-8 and TRBJ1-1, with TRBD1 as a possible D gene (5 bases). The CDR3 protein is CASSLWDGHTEAFF. The CDR3, as DNA: TGTGCCAGCAGCCTTTGGGACGGGCACACTGAAGCTTTCTTT.